This T cell receptor beta chain was sequenced for a study of OX40 agonist ivuxolimab in advanced cancers. V shed 4 bases and J 5 bases; nucleotides not matched to a gene: 9. Germline CDR1 and CDR2: SGHRS and YFSETQ. This CDR3 has 15 amino acids. Sequencing used immunoSEQ multiplex PCR; TCRdb keeps in-frame clones, though not all of them. The sample lists around 21,000 clones; over 75% were seen once. Sequences were derived from CD4+ or CD8+ T cells sorted from blood, sampled in a trial of the OX40 agonist ivuxolimab. The chain joins TRBV5-1 to TRBJ2-5; the match to TRBD2 covers 9 bases. The receptor's source is an adult with an advanced solid tumor such as melanoma, head and neck, liver or kidney cancer. CDR3 bases: TGCGCCAGCAGCCCGGGACTAGCTGACGTCGAGACCCAGTACTTC. It translates to CASSPGLADVETQYF.